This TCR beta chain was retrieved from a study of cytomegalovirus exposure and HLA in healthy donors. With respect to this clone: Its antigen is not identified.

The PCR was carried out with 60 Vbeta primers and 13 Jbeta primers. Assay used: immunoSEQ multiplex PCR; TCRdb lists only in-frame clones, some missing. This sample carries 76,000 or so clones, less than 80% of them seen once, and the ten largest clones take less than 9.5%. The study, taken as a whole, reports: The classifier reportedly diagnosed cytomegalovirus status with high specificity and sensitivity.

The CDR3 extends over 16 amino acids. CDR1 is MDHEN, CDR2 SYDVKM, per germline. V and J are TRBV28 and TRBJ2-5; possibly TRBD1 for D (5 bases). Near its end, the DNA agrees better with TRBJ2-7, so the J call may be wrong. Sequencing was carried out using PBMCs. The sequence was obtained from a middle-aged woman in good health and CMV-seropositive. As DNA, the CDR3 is TGTGCCAGCAGTTTATGGGGGCAGGGCGACAGCTACGAGCAGTACTTC. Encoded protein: CASSLWGQGDSYEQYF.